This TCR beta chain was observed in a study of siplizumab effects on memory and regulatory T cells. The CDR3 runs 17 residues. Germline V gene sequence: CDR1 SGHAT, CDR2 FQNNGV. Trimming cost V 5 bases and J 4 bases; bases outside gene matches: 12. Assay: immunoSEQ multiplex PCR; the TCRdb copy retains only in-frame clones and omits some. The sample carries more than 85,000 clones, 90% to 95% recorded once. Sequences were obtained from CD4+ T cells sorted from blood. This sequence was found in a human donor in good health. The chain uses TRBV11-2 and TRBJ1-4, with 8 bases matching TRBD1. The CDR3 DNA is TGTGCCAGCAGCCGCTCCCCGGGGACAGGCTATAATGAAAAACTGTTTTTT. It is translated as CASSRSPGTGYNEKLFF.